The 5 T cell receptor beta chains presented below share a single source sample, sequenced in a study of cytomegalovirus exposure and HLA in healthy donors. PCR amplification relied on 60 Vbeta primers (plus 13 Jbeta primers). TCRdb's copy holds only in-frame clones and misses some; the assay was immunoSEQ multiplex PCR. The sample shows some 85,000 clones, about 78% of them seen only once. Sequencing used PBMCs. The receptors shown here come from a young man in good health and CMV-seropositive.

The chain links TRBV6-5 to TRBJ1-2; 9 bases line up with TRBD1. Germline V gene sequence: CDR1 MNHEY, CDR2 SVGAGI. CDR3 size: 13 residues. Trimming removed 6 bases from V and 8 bases from J; junction bases left unmatched: 7. The CDR3 spells CASRTGTGTGYTF. The CDR3 DNA is TGTGCCAGCAGAACCGGGACAGGGACCGGCTACACCTTC.

The chain employs TRBV5-1 and TRBJ2-1; a possible D gene is TRBD2 (5 bases). Trimming pared 1 base from V and 1 base from J, leaving 12 bases between. Germline CDR1 is SGHRS and CDR2 is YFSETQ. The CDR3 consists of 16 residues. CDR3 in DNA: TGCGCCAGCAGCTTGTCCGGGATGAGTTCCTACAATGAGCAGTTCTTC. Amino acids: CASSLSGMSSYNEQFF.

The chain couples TRBV11-2 to TRBJ1-4, with a possible D match to TRBD1 (6 bases). This CDR3 is built from 16 residues. With 1 base removed from V and 6 bases from J, the gap between germline ends came to 15 bases. Germline CDR1 SGHAT, CDR2 FQNNGV. In nucleotides, the CDR3 is TGTGCCAGCAGCTTAGGCCTACAGGGTACGGATGAAAAACTGTTTTTT. Translation gives CASSLGLQGTDEKLFF.

The V gene is TRBV28, the J gene TRBJ1-2; TRBD1 might be the D (5 bases). The CDR3 is made up of 14 amino acids. V dropped 1 base and J dropped 4 bases, with 10 bases sitting between them. Germline loops: CDR1 MDHEN, CDR2 SYDVKM. The CDR3 spells CASSLSGGLYGYTF. The CDR3 nucleotides are TGTGCCAGCAGTTTATCGGGGGGACTCTATGGCTACACCTTC.

The chain joins TRBV11-2 to TRBJ2-1; 8 positions match TRBD2. The CDR3 contains 17 residues. V lost 5 bases to trimming and J lost 9 bases; unmatched junction nucleotides: 18. The germline gives CDR1 SGHAT, CDR2 FQNNGV. The CDR3 loop reads CASSHSTREGRKAEQFF. In DNA, the CDR3 is TGTGCCAGCAGCCATTCAACCCGGGAGGGCCGGAAGGCTGAGCAGTTCTTC.